The 22 T cell receptor beta chains listed next were all sequenced from one sample in a study of Graves' ophthalmopathy and Graves' hyperthyroidism. CDR3 regions of TCR beta were amplified from RNA transcripts. A first-round RT-PCR used HTBI primers, followed by a second-round multiplex PCR. One entry per CDR3 protein, called by TCRdb with MiXCR from the multiplex PCR reads. The sample contains approximately 700,000 distinct CDR3 sequences, about 41% of which appear only once. Sequenced input: peripheral blood. Every receptor here comes from an adult man with Graves' ophthalmopathy.

This clonotype was found once. The chain couples TRBV24-1 to TRBJ2-3; no clear D gene. The length of the CDR3 is 13 residues. The V and J ends lost 10 bases and 0 bases respectively, with 10 bases between them. CDR1 is KGHDR, CDR2 SFDVKD, per germline. CDR3 protein: CATSWKSTDTQYF. DNA of the CDR3: TGTGCCACTAGCTGGAAAAGCACAGATACGCAGTATTTT.

This clonotype occurred many times. The chain recombines TRBV12-3 or TRBV12-4 with TRBJ1-5; a weak D match, TRBD1 (6 bases). The CDR3 covers 12 residues. Trimming left V 6 bases short and J 5 bases short, with 8 bases between. The CDR3 coding sequence is TGTGCCAGCAGACAGGGTCATCAGCCCCAGCATTTT. It encodes CASRQGHQPQHF.

This clonotype was seen a handful of times. The genes are TRBV9 and TRBJ2-2, with TRBD2 identical over 12 bases. Unmatched junction bases numbered 7, after V lost 3 bases and J lost 7 bases. This CDR3 has 16 amino acids. The germline gives CDR1 SGDLS, CDR2 YYNGEE. The CDR3 reads CASSDSSGGVVGELFF. The CDR3 bases are TGTGCCAGCAGCGACTCTAGCGGGGGGGTCGTCGGGGAGCTGTTTTTT.

This clonotype showed up just a few times. The CDR3 DNA reads TGTGCCAGCAGCATTGGACAGGGGATCTATAATTCACCCCTCCACTTT. It specifies CASSIGQGIYNSPLHF. This chain links TRBV12-3 or TRBV12-4 with TRBJ1-6; 9 bases map to TRBD1. V dropped 6 bases and J dropped 3; count of bases not matched to a gene: 6. The CDR3 is 16 amino acids.

V usage is TRBV7-9 and J usage is TRBJ2-2; 9 nucleotides align to TRBD1. Germline-derived CDR1 and CDR2 are SEHNR and FQNEAQ (reference sequence). The CDR3 runs to 16 residues. V trimming: 5 bases; J trimming: 7 bases; junction bases outside the gene matches: 11. CDR3 sequence (DNA): TGTGCCAGCAGCCCTCAATGGACAGGGGCAATCGGGGAGCTGTTTTTT. It specifies CASSPQWTGAIGELFF.

CDR3 sequence: CSVDDSYGYTF. The CDR3 DNA sequence: TGCAGCGTCGATGACAGTTATGGCTACACCTTC. The rearrangement joins TRBV29-1 to TRBJ1-2, with D possibly matching TRBD1 (5 bases). Germline V gives CDR1 SQVTM, CDR2 ANQGSEA. This CDR3 comprises 11 residues. V lost 6 bases and J lost 5, with 10 bases in between.

This clonotype has at least ten counts. The chain uses TRBV2 and TRBJ1-4; 9 bases fit TRBD1. This CDR3 contains 15 residues. Germline values: CDR1 SNHLY, CDR2 FYNNEI. With 8 bases clipped from V and 8 bases from J, the junction kept 12 bases outside the gene matches. CDR3 residues: CASGEGTGMGEKLFF. In DNA, the CDR3 is TGTGCCAGCGGGGAGGGGACAGGGATGGGAGAAAAACTGTTTTTT. Full variable domain (rest looked up from reference TRBV2 and TRBJ1-4): EPEVTQTPSHQVTQMGQEVILRCVPISNHLYFYWYRQILGQKVEFLVSFYNNEISEKSEIFDDQFSVERPDGSNFTLKIRSTKLEDSAMYFCASGEGTGMGEKLFFGSGTQLSVL.

In this sample, this clonotype turned up many times. The chain recombines TRBV7-8 with TRBJ2-5; D is possibly TRBD1 (5 bases). The germline V and J ends were trimmed by 8 bases and 3 bases, with 13 bases remaining between them. Germline V gene sequence: CDR1 SGHVS, CDR2 FQNEAQ. CDR3 size: 13 residues. The CDR3 here is CASLKGWEETQYF. CDR3 nucleotides: TGTGCCAGCTTGAAGGGGTGGGAAGAGACCCAGTACTTC. The variable domain in full, completed from reference TRBV7-8 and TRBJ2-5, reads GAGVSQSPRYKVAKRGQDVALRCDPISGHVSLFWYQQALGQGPEFLTYFQNEAQLDKSGLPSDRFFAERPEGSVSTLKIQRTQQEDSAVYLCASLKGWEETQYFGPGTRLLVL.

This clonotype was recorded many times. J is TRBJ1-2 and V is TRBV10-3, with 9 bases aligning to TRBD1. The CDR3 extends over 15 amino acids. Germline trimming cut 4 bases from V and 5 bases from J; bases unmatched to any gene: 8. Germline lookup yields CDR1 ENHRY and CDR2 SYGVKD. This CDR3 reads CAISAPGQGVYGYTF. The CDR3 coding sequence is TGTGCCATCAGTGCACCGGGACAGGGTGTTTATGGCTACACCTTC.

In this sample, this clonotype turned up many times. The chain joins TRBV10-2 to TRBJ2-7, with 12 bases that match TRBD2. The V gene end was trimmed by 8 bases and the J gene end by 6 bases; junction bases not matched to a gene: 11. The CDR3 spans 15 residues. The germline gives CDR1 WSHSY, CDR2 SAAADI. The CDR3 is CASGLPSGGAREQYF. CDR3 nucleotides: TGCGCCAGCGGACTCCCTAGCGGGGGGGCCCGCGAGCAGTACTTC.

This clonotype has a count of ten or more. The genes are TRBV2 and TRBJ1-6; 7 bases are shared with TRBD1. This CDR3 has 14 residues. Trimming took 8 bases from V and 7 from J; bases not matched to a gene: 8. In germline, CDR1 is SNHLY, CDR2 FYNNEI. CDR3 sequence (DNA): TGTGCCAGCGCAAGACAGGGATGGAATTCACCCCTCCACTTT. Translating gives CASARQGWNSPLHF.

Many counts were recorded for this clonotype. The chain uses TRBV20-1 and TRBJ2-5, with D uncertain. CDR1 is DFQATT and CDR2 is SNEGSKA in the germline V gene (reference sequence). The CDR3 runs 12 residues. Trimming stripped 5 bases from V and 0 bases from J, with 7 bases between. The CDR3 DNA reads TGCAGTGCTGTGACGGACCAAGAGACCCAGTACTTC. It encodes CSAVTDQETQYF.

The gene calls are TRBV5-1 and TRBJ2-7; D is possibly TRBD1 (5 bases). Germline V gene sequence: CDR1 SGHRS, CDR2 YFSETQ. CDR3 length: 17 residues. Trimming stripped 3 bases from V and 3 bases from J, with 22 bases between. DNA of the CDR3: TGCGCCAGCAGCTACGATTGGATGACAGCGAACGTCTACGAGCAGTACTTC. It specifies CASSYDWMTANVYEQYF.

There are many counts of this clonotype. V is TRBV6-6 and J is TRBJ1-1; the match to TRBD1 covers 7 bases. V lost 2 bases to trimming and J lost 3 bases; unmatched junction nucleotides: 3. Germline V gives CDR1 MNHNY, CDR2 SVGAGI (reference sequence). This CDR3 is 14 amino acids long. Here the CDR3 DNA reads TGTGCCAGCAGTTACCTCGGACAGGACACTGAAGCTTTCTTT. Translating it yields CASSYLGQDTEAFF.

Note on this clonotype: The limits of the CDR3 on the DNA are not certain, so only TCRdb's listed CDR3 is given. The genes are TRBV25-1 and TRBJ1-4; TRBD1 is taken as the D call from the table, unchecked against the DNA. The CDR3 region is 16 residues in length, termini included. Germline CDR1 reads MGHDK; CDR2 reads SYGVNS. CDR3 residues: CASSADRDLELKNCFF.

This clonotype was seen at least ten times. The chain carries TRBV13 and TRBJ1-1, with D possibly matching TRBD1 (6 bases). CDR3 length: 15 residues. Germline V lookup: CDR1 PRHDT, CDR2 FYEKMQ (reference sequence). The V end was cut by 1 base, the J end by 1 base, with 10 bases between. CDR3 region: CASSLDGQTNTEAFF. The DNA of the CDR3 is TGTGCCAGCAGCTTAGACGGACAGACGAACACTGAAGCTTTCTTT.

This clonotype was seen only a few times. This chain connects TRBV9 to TRBJ2-7, with TRBD2 matching over 7 bases. This CDR3 comprises 15 residues. After removal of 0 bases from V and 3 bases from J, the junction contained 6 bases not matched to a gene. CDR1 is SGDLS and CDR2 is YYNGEE in the germline V gene. The CDR3 here is CASSVELATNYEQYF. The CDR3, as DNA: TGTGCCAGCAGCGTAGAACTAGCGACGAACTACGAGCAGTACTTC.

This clonotype has more than one count but fewer than ten. This rearrangement joins TRBV6-1 to TRBJ2-7; no firm D call. There are 13 residues in the CDR3. Germline loops: CDR1 MNHNS, CDR2 SASEGT. Trimming took 6 bases from V and 7 from J, leaving 16 bases between them. The CDR3 loop is CASRGTEITEQYF. CDR3 sequence (DNA): TGTGCCAGCAGGGGAACAGAAATTACGGAGCAGTACTTC.

This clonotype was seen a few times. The rearrangement uses TRBV19 and TRBJ1-4; possible D gene TRBD1, 5 bases. Germline loops: CDR1 LNHDA, CDR2 SQIVND (reference sequence). The V end was cut by 10 bases, the J end by 0 bases, with 24 bases between. The CDR3 contains 18 residues. For the CDR3, the DNA is TGTGCCACCTCTAGTCAGCGGGGGTGGTCCGCAACTAATGAAAAACTGTTTTTT. Its protein is CATSSQRGWSATNEKLFF.

This chain connects TRBV9 to TRBJ1-2; D gene uncertain. Germline loops: CDR1 SGDLS, CDR2 YYNGEE. The CDR3 length is 12 residues. Trimming left V 4 bases short and J 14 bases short, with 18 bases between. CDR3 region: CASSTGGGVVTF. The CDR3 DNA follows: TGTGCCAGCAGCACCGGAGGAGGCGTTGTAACCTTC.

V gene TRBV11-1 combines with J gene TRBJ1-1; weak D call: TRBD1 (5 bases). V was clipped by 5 bases and J by 3 bases, with 16 bases between them. The CDR3 is made up of 15 amino acids. CDR1 is SGHAT, CDR2 FQDESV, per germline (reference sequence). As DNA, the CDR3 is TGTGCCAGCAGCACGTACAGTGGGGGGGACACTGAAGCTTTCTTT. The encoded protein is CASSTYSGGDTEAFF. The whole variable domain, filled in from reference TRBV11-1 and TRBJ1-1, reads EAEVAQSPRYKITEKSQAVAFWCDPISGHATLYWYRQILGQGPELLVQFQDESVVDDSQLPKDRFSAERLKGVDSTLKIQPAELGDSAMYLCASSTYSGGDTEAFFGQGTRLTVV.

This clonotype is a singleton in its sample. A much larger clone differs from this one at a single base, so this may be a read error. The gene calls are TRBV2 and TRBJ2-7; D remains unclear. The CDR3 length is 13 residues. Germline values: CDR1 SNHLY, CDR2 FYNNEI. The CDR3 protein is CASTSATSYGQYF. The CDR3, as DNA: TGTGCCAGCACCTCCGCGACCTCCTACGGGCAGTACTTC. Using reference TRBV2 and TRBJ2-7 for the parts outside the CDR3, the full variable domain is EPEVTQTPSHQVTQMGQEVILRCVPISNHLYFYWYRQILGQKVEFLVSFYNNEISEKSEIFDDQFSVERPDGSNFTLKIRSTKLEDSAMYFCASTSATSYGQYFGPGTRLTVT.